This T cell receptor beta chain was captured in a study of OX40 agonist ivuxolimab in advanced cancers. Study-level background: A mean age of approximately 64 years, range about 20 to 85, was recorded, and more than 80% were male. General study findings and limits: More expanded clones were found, on average, in CD8+ than in CD4+ T cells.

Looked up from germline, CDR1 is SNHLY and CDR2 is FYNNEI. This CDR3 comprises 12 residues. The ends were cut back, 7 bases at V and 6 bases at J, with 12 bases in the middle. The table came from immunoSEQ multiplex PCR; TCRdb's copy has only in-frame clones and leaves some out. The repertoire consists of about 43,000 clones, with approximately 84% occurring once and the leading ten covering 30% to 35%. In the case of this clone: The antigen remains undetermined.

The sample was CD4+ or CD8+ T cells sorted from blood, taken in a trial of the OX40 agonist ivuxolimab. The sequence derives from an adult with an advanced solid tumor such as melanoma, head and neck, liver or kidney cancer. The rearrangement links TRBV2 to TRBJ1-2; D call uncertain. The CDR3 DNA reads TGTGCCAGCACCGGACGTTTGGATGGCTACACCTTC. Protein sequence: CASTGRLDGYTF.